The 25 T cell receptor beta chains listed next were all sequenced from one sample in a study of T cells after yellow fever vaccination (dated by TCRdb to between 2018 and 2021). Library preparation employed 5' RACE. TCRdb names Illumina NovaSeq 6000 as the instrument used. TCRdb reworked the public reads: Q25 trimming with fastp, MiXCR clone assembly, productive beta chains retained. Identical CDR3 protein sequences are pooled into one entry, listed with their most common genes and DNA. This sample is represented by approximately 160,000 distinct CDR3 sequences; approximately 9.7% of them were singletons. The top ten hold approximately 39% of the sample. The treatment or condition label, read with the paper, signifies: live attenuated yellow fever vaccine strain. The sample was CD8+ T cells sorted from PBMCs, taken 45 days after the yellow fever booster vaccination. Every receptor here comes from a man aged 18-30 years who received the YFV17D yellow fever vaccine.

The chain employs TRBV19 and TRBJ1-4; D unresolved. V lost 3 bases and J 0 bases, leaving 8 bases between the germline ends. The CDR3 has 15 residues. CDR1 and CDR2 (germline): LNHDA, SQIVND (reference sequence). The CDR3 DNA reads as TGTGCCAGTAGTATGGGTACAGCAACTAATGAAAAACTGTTTTTT. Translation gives CASSMGTATNEKLFF.

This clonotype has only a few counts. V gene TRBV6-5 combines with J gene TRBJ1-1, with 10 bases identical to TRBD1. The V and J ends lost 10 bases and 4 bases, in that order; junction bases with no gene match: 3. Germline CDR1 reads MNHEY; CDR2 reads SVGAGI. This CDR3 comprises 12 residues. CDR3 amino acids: CATGTGATEAFF. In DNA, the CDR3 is TGTGCCACCGGGACAGGGGCCACTGAAGCTTTCTTT.

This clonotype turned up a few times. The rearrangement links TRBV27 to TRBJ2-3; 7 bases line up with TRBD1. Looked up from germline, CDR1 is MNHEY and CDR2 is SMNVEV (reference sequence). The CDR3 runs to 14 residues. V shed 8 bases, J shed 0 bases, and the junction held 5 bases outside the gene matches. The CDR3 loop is CASRQGVSTDTQYF. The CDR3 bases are TGTGCCAGCCGACAGGGAGTGAGCACAGATACGCAGTATTTT.

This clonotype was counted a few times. The CDR3 nucleotides are TGCAGCGTAGACAGGGTCACTGAAGCTTTCTTT. Translation gives CSVDRVTEAFF. This rearrangement joins TRBV29-1 to TRBJ1-1; TRBD1 matches 7 bases. CDR3 length: 11 residues. Germline lookup yields CDR1 SQVTM and CDR2 ANQGSEA. The junction had 2 bases not matched to a gene; V was cut back by 6 bases and J by 4 bases.

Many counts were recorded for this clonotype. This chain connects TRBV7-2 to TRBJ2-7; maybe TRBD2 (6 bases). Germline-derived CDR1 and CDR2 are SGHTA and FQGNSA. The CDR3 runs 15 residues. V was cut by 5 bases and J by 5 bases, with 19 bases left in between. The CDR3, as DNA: TGTGCCAGCAGCCCTTTACCCGGCGGGACCGACGAGCAGTACTTC. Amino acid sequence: CASSPLPGGTDEQYF.

The CDR3 nucleotides read TGTGCCAGCAGCTTAGTTGGGACCATCGAGACCCAGTACTTC. It yields the protein CASSLVGTIETQYF. V is TRBV11-2 and J is TRBJ2-5; D possibly matches TRBD1 or TRBD2 (5 bases each). CDR1 is SGHAT and CDR2 is FQNNGV in the germline V gene. CDR3 length: 14 residues. Trimming left V 1 base short and J 5 bases short, with 11 bases between.

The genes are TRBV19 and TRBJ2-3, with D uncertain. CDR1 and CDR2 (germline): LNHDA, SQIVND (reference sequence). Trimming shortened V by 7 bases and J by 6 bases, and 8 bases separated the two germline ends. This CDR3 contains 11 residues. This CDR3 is CASTVGDTQYF. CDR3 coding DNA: TGTGCCAGTACTGTGGGCGATACGCAGTATTTT.

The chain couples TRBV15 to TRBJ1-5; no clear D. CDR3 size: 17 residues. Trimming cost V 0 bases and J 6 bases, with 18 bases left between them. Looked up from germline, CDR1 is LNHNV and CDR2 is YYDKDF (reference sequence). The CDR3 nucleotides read TGTGCCACCAGCAGAGATTCTTATATTAGCCAGTCTCAGCCCCAGCATTTT. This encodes CATSRDSYISQSQPQHF.

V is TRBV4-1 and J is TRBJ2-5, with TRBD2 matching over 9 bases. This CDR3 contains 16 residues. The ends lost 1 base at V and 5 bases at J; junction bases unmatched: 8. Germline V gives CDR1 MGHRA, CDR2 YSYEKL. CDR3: CASSQVAGEVSETQYF. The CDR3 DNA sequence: TGCGCCAGCAGCCAAGTAGCGGGGGAAGTTTCGGAGACCCAGTACTTC.

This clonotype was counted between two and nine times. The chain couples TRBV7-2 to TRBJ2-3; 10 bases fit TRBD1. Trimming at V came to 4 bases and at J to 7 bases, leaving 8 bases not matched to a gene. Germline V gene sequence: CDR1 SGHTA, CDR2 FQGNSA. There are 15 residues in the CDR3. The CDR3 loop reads CASSSPGQGINTQYF. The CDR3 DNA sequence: TGTGCCAGCAGCTCTCCGGGACAGGGGATCAATACGCAGTATTTT. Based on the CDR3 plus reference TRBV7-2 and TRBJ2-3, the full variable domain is GAGVSQSPSNKVTEKGKDVELRCDPISGHTALYWYRQSLGQGLEFLIYFQGNSAPDKSGLPSDRFSAERTGGSVSTLTIQRTQQEDSAVYLCASSSPGQGINTQYFGPGTRLTVL.

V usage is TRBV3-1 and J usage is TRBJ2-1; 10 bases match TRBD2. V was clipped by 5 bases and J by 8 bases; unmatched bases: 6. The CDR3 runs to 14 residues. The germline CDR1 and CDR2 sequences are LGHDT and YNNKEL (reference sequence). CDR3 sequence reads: CASSSTSGDDEQFF. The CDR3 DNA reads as TGTGCCAGCAGCTCCACTAGCGGGGACGATGAGCAGTTCTTC.

The CDR3 nucleotides read TGTGCCAGCAGCCACTGGGGGGAGGAGGATACGCAGTATTTT. Translating gives CASSHWGEEDTQYF. This chain connects TRBV7-6 to TRBJ2-3; tentative D call: TRBD2 (6 bases). CDR1 and CDR2 from the germline V gene are SGHVS and FNYEAQ. The germline V and J ends were trimmed by 5 bases and 6 bases, with 15 bases remaining between them. CDR3 length: 14 amino acids.

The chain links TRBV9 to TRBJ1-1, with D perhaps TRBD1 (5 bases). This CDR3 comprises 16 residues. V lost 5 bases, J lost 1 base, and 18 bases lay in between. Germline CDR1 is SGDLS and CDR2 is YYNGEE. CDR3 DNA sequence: TGTGCCAGCAGTGCACCCCCAGGGACGGCGAACACTGAAGCTTTCTTT. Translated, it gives CASSAPPGTANTEAFF. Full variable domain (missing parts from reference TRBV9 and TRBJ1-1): DSGVTQTPKHLITATGQRVTLRCSPRSGDLSVYWYQQSLDQGLQFLIQYYNGEERAKGNILERFSAQQFPDLHSELNLSSLELGDSALYFCASSAPPGTANTEAFFGQGTRLTVV.

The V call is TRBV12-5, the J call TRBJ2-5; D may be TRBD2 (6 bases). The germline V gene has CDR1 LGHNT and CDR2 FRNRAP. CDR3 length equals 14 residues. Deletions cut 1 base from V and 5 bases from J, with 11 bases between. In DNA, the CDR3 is TGTGCTAGTGGTTTGGCAGGAGGGGAGGAGACCCAGTACTTC. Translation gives CASGLAGGEETQYF.

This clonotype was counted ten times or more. The CDR3 here is CASTGSGDTQYF. CDR3 nucleotides: TGTGCCAGCACCGGATCGGGGGATACGCAGTATTTT. The chain uses TRBV11-2 and TRBJ2-3, with a tentative D call TRBD2 (5 bases). The germline V gene encodes CDR1 SGHAT and CDR2 FQNNGV. CDR3 size: 12 residues. Trimming took 7 bases from V and 6 from J, leaving 11 bases between them.

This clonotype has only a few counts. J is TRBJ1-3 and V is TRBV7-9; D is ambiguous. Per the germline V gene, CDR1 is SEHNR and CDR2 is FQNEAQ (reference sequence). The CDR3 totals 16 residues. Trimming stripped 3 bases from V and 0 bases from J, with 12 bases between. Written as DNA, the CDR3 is TGTGCCAGCAGCTTGGTGGGAAGTATCTCTGGAAACACCATATATTTT. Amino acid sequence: CASSLVGSISGNTIYF.

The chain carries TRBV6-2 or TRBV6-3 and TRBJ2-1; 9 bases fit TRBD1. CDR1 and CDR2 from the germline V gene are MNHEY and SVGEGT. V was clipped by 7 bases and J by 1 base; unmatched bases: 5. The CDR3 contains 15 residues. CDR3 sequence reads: CASTWTGASYNEQFF. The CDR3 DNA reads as TGTGCCAGCACCTGGACAGGGGCATCCTACAATGAGCAGTTCTTC.

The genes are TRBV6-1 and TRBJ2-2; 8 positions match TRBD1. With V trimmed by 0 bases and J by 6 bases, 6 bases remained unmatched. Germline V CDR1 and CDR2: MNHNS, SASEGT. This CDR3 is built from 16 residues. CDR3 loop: CASSEAWDRTSGELFF. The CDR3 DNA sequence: TGTGCCAGCAGTGAAGCTTGGGACAGGACGTCCGGGGAGCTGTTTTTT.

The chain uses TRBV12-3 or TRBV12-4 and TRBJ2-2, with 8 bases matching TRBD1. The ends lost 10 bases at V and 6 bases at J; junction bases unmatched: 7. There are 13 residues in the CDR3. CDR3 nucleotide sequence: TGTGCCACGGGTCAGGGGGCTGCCGGGGAGCTGTTTTTT. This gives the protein CATGQGAAGELFF.

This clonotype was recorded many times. CDR3 region: CASSLWPTSGDSPLHF. CDR3 nucleotides: TGTGCCAGCAGCTTATGGCCGACCTCAGGGGATTCACCCCTCCACTTT. The genes are TRBV11-2 and TRBJ1-6; tentatively, D is TRBD1 (6 bases). Germline assignment: CDR1 SGHAT and CDR2 FQNNGV. The V and J ends lost 2 bases and 8 bases respectively, with 16 bases between them. The CDR3 is made up of 16 amino acids.

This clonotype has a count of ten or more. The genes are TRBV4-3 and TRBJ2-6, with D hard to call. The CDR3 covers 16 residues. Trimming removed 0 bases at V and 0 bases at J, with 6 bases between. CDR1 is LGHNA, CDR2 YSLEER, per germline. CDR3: CASSQDISSGANVLTF. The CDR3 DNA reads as TGCGCCAGCAGCCAAGATATAAGCTCTGGGGCCAACGTCCTGACTTTC.

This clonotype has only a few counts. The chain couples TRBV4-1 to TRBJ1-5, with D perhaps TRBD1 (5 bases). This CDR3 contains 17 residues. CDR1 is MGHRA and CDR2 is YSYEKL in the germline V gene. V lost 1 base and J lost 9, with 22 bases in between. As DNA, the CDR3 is TGCGCCAGCAGCCAAGTCGACTCCGACAGAGTAATCTTGCCCCAGCATTTT. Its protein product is CASSQVDSDRVILPQHF.

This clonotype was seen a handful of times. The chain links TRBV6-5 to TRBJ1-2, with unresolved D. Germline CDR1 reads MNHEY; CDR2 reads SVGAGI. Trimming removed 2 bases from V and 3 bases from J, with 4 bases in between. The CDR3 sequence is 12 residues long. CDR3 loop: CASSYGDYGYTF. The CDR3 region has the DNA TGTGCCAGCAGTTACGGGGACTATGGCTACACCTTC.

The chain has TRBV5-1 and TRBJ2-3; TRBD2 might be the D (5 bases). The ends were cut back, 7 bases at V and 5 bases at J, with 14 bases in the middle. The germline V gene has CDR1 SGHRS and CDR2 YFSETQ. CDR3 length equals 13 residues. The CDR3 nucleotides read TGCGCCAGCTCGCGGGTCCCGGGAGATACGCAGTATTTT. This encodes CASSRVPGDTQYF.

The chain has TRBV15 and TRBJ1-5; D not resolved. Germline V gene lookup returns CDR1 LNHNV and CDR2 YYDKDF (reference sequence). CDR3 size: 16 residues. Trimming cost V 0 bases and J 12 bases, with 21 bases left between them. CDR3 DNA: TGTGCCACCAGCAGAGACCTCTTTAGGGCGAGAAGGTTCCAGCATTTT. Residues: CATSRDLFRARRFQHF.